One sample yielded the 28 T cell receptor beta chains listed below, sequenced in a study of cytotoxic CD8 clonotypes in ibrutinib-treated CLL. The data were produced by immunoSEQ multiplex PCR, yet TCRdb's version contains in-frame clones alone and is incomplete. The sample comprises about 140,000 clones, around 93% of which are singletons, and approximately 11% rests with the top ten. Sample: PBMCs, taken after 12 months of ibrutinib treatment. Receptor source: a human donor with chronic lymphocytic leukemia.

V and J are TRBV27 and TRBJ2-7; D is unclear. This CDR3 comprises 14 residues. From germline, CDR1 is MNHEY and CDR2 SMNVEV (reference sequence). The V end was cut by 0 bases, the J end by 0 bases, with 6 bases between. CDR3 region: CASSLSRTSYEQYF. The CDR3 coding sequence is TGTGCCAGCAGTTTATCGCGGACCTCCTACGAGCAGTACTTC.

This chain links TRBV7-2 with TRBJ2-5; D might be TRBD1 (6 bases). CDR3 length: 15 amino acids. Germline V gives CDR1 SGHTA, CDR2 FQGNSA. The V end lost 1 base, the J end lost 5 bases, and 14 bases lay between the germline ends. CDR3 DNA sequence: TGTGCCAGCAGCTTAGATATGGGACAAGGCGAGACCCAGTACTTC. Its translation is CASSLDMGQGETQYF.

The V gene is TRBV7-9, the J gene TRBJ1-3; D is unresolved. This CDR3 contains 13 residues. CDR1 is SEHNR, CDR2 FQNEAQ, per germline (reference sequence). The V gene lost 1 base and the J gene lost 11 bases, with 12 bases spanning the gap. For the CDR3, the DNA is TGTGCCAGCAGCTTAGTGATTGGGCAGCCCATATATTTT. This encodes CASSLVIGQPIYF.

J is TRBJ1-5 and V is TRBV5-6, with D perhaps matching TRBD1 (5 bases). CDR3 size: 16 residues. CDR1 is SGHDT and CDR2 is YYEEEE in the germline V gene. Trimming took off 0 bases at V and 2 bases at J, with 12 bases between the two ends. CDR3 nucleotides: TGTGCCAGCAGCTTGGGGTTACAGGACGGCAATCAGCCCCAGCATTTT. Translation: CASSLGLQDGNQPQHF.

The CDR3 DNA sequence: TGTGCCAGCAGCCTACGGACAGGGAGGAGGTACGAGCAGTACTTC. This codes for CASSLRTGRRYEQYF. The chain uses TRBV9 and TRBJ2-7; 8 positions match TRBD1. The V segment lost 4 bases and the J segment 4 bases; nucleotides outside the gene matches: 10. Germline V gives CDR1 SGDLS, CDR2 YYNGEE. This CDR3 comprises 15 residues.

The chain has TRBV13 and TRBJ2-7, with 7 bases matching TRBD2. This CDR3 contains 14 residues. Per germline, CDR1 PRHDT and CDR2 FYEKMQ (reference sequence). After removal of 4 bases from V and 3 bases from J, the junction contained 6 bases not matched to a gene. As DNA, the CDR3 is TGTGCCAGCAGCTCCCTAGGGGAGGGCTACGAGCAGTACTTC. It is translated as CASSSLGEGYEQYF.

The chain uses TRBV27 and TRBJ1-1, with TRBD1 matching over 9 bases. V lost 8 bases and J lost 0; bases outside the gene matches: 7. The CDR3 is 15 residues long. CDR1 is MNHEY and CDR2 is SMNVEV in the germline V gene (reference sequence). CDR3: CASCRDRAMNTEAFF. CDR3 sequence (DNA): TGTGCCAGCTGCCGGGACAGGGCTATGAACACTGAAGCTTTCTTT.

This chain connects TRBV9 to TRBJ1-4; possible D gene TRBD1, 5 bases. The germline V and J ends were trimmed by 5 bases and 3 bases, with 11 bases remaining between them. CDR1 and CDR2 from the germline V gene are SGDLS and YYNGEE. The CDR3 loop spans 14 amino acids. DNA for the CDR3: TGTGCCAGCAGGTCAGGGAGCTCTAATGAAAAACTGTTTTTT. Translating it yields CASRSGSSNEKLFF.

This clone was seen only a few times. The chain carries TRBV29-1 and TRBJ2-5; 7 nucleotides align to TRBD1. With V trimmed by 8 bases and J by 0 bases, 9 bases remained unmatched. The CDR3 loop spans 14 amino acids. Germline V CDR1 and CDR2: SQVTM, ANQGSEA. CDR3 bases: TGCAGCTTACCCGGGACAGAAGACCAAGAGACCCAGTACTTC. The encoded protein is CSLPGTEDQETQYF.

The V and J genes are TRBV19 and TRBJ2-2; D is undetermined. Germline CDR1 is LNHDA and CDR2 is SQIVND (reference sequence). The length of the CDR3 is 13 residues. V was clipped by 4 bases and J by 8 bases, with 11 bases between them. The CDR3 DNA reads as TGTGCCAGTAGTAAAACCTCTGCAGGGGAGCTGTTTTTT. Amino acid sequence: CASSKTSAGELFF.

This clone was counted only a few times. The genes are TRBV7-8 and TRBJ2-7; D ambiguous. CDR1 and CDR2 from the germline V gene are SGHVS and FQNEAQ. With 5 bases removed from V and 3 bases from J, the gap between germline ends came to 5 bases. This CDR3 region has 11 residues. CDR3 region: CASSGDYEQYF. The DNA for the CDR3 is TGTGCCAGCAGCGGGGACTACGAGCAGTACTTC.

The chain recombines TRBV12-5 with TRBJ2-3, with 10 bases aligning to TRBD1. The CDR3 runs 15 residues. Trimming at V came to 9 bases and at J to 2 bases, leaving 8 bases not matched to a gene. Germline V gene data show CDR1 as LGHNT and CDR2 as FRNRAP. CDR3 protein: CASRRDRGNTDTQYF. CDR3 bases: TGTGCTAGCCGCCGGGACAGGGGAAACACAGATACGCAGTATTTT.

This clone was detected only once. The chain joins TRBV6-5 to TRBJ1-1; D gene unclear. Germline CDR1 reads MNHEY; CDR2 reads SVGAGI. The CDR3 has 12 amino acids. V lost 3 bases and J 11 bases, leaving 13 bases between the germline ends. In nucleotides, the CDR3 is TGTGCCAGCAGTTATGGGAGTAGAGAGGCTTTCTTT. Residues: CASSYGSREAFF.

The genes are TRBV30 and TRBJ2-1, with D possibly being TRBD2 (6 bases). V shed 0 bases and J shed 8 bases, with 11 bases lying between them. The CDR3 length is 13 residues. The germline gives CDR1 GTSNPN, CDR2 SVGIG (reference sequence). CDR3 protein: CAWSVKTRDEQFF. The CDR3 region has the DNA TGTGCCTGGAGTGTAAAGACTAGAGATGAGCAGTTCTTC.

With respect to this clone: Distinct nucleotide sequences in the sample also encode this CDR3. The chain uses TRBV29-1 and TRBJ2-6; no reliable D call. With 3 bases removed from V and 1 base from J, the gap between germline ends came to 4 bases. The V gene's germline CDR1 is SQVTM and CDR2 ANQGSEA. This CDR3 spans 13 amino acids. Written as DNA, the CDR3 is TGCAGCGTTGATGGATCTGGGGCCAACGTCCTGACTTTC. It translates to CSVDGSGANVLTF.

J is TRBJ1-2 and V is TRBV10-3; 7 nucleotides agree with TRBD1. V was pared by 0 bases and J by 4 bases, with 11 bases of the junction left unmatched. Germline V gene sequence: CDR1 ENHRY, CDR2 SYGVKD. The CDR3 consists of 17 residues. CDR3 in DNA: TGTGCCATCAGTGAGTCCCAAGGGACAGCTGAAGTCTATGGCTACACCTTC. Protein: CAISESQGTAEVYGYTF.

A note on this clone: Other DNA sequences from this sample encode an identical CDR3 as well. The gene calls are TRBV9 and TRBJ2-3; D gene unclear. Germline CDR1 SGDLS, CDR2 YYNGEE. V was pared by 0 bases and J by 5 bases, with 10 bases between. CDR3 length: 14 amino acids. The CDR3 loop reads CASSVGPSEDTQYF. Here the CDR3 DNA reads TGTGCCAGCAGCGTAGGGCCCTCGGAAGATACGCAGTATTTT.

V usage is TRBV6-5 and J usage is TRBJ2-5; D is undetermined. Between the trimmed V and J ends, which lost 6 bases and 5 bases, there was a span of 19 bases. CDR1 MNHEY and CDR2 SVGAGI come from the germline V gene. CDR3 size: 15 residues. CDR3 region: CASSRHDGPQETQYF. Here the CDR3 DNA reads TGTGCCAGCAGCAGACACGACGGGCCCCAGGAGACCCAGTACTTC.

The chain uses TRBV7-3 and TRBJ2-1, with D possibly matching TRBD2 (6 bases). V shed 5 bases and J shed 10 bases, with 18 bases lying between them. The CDR3 has 14 residues. CDR1 SGHTA and CDR2 FQGTGA come from the germline V gene. The CDR3 DNA reads as TGTGCCAGCAGCCTGGCAACGGGAGCAGGGGAGCAGTTCTTC. It encodes CASSLATGAGEQFF.

This clone was observed a few times. The CDR3 sequence: CASHPGQLYGYTF. CDR3 nucleotide sequence: TGTGCCAGCCACCCAGGGCAGCTCTATGGCTACACCTTC. The rearrangement uses TRBV28 and TRBJ1-2; D may be TRBD1 (5 bases). The CDR3 covers 13 residues. Germline V gene lookup returns CDR1 MDHEN and CDR2 SYDVKM. V was clipped by 8 bases and J by 4 bases, with 14 bases between them.

The V and J genes are TRBV7-2 and TRBJ2-3; 7 bases are a match to TRBD1. The length of the CDR3 is 16 residues. Unmatched junction bases numbered 8, after V lost 5 bases and J lost 0 bases. Germline CDR1 and CDR2: SGHTA and FQGNSA. In DNA, the CDR3 is TGTGCCAGCAGCCTCGGGACAGACGAGAGCACAGATACGCAGTATTTT. It codes for CASSLGTDESTDTQYF.

The chain couples TRBV7-2 to TRBJ2-3, with no clear D. The V gene lost 3 bases and the J gene lost 5 bases, with 12 bases spanning the gap. The CDR3 totals 14 residues. Germline assignment: CDR1 SGHTA and CDR2 FQGNSA. The CDR3 DNA follows: TGTGCCAGCAGCTTGCGGACCGGCGGAGATACGCAGTATTTT. It is translated as CASSLRTGGDTQYF.

The CDR3 reads CASSGPDRLSPYNEQFF. CDR3 DNA: TGTGCCAGCAGTGGACCAGATCGACTAAGCCCCTACAATGAGCAGTTCTTC. This chain joins TRBV25-1 and TRBJ2-1, with D maybe TRBD2 (5 bases). This CDR3 region has 17 residues. Trimming cost V 4 bases and J 2 bases, with 18 bases left between them. Germline values: CDR1 MGHDK, CDR2 SYGVNS.

The table lists this clone with a count of one. The rearrangement links TRBV6-1 to TRBJ2-5; 8 positions match TRBD2. Germline V gene lookup returns CDR1 MNHNS and CDR2 SASEGT. The V and J ends lost 7 bases and 4 bases, in that order; junction bases with no gene match: 11. This CDR3 is 15 amino acids long. Here the CDR3 reads CASNFRGGHGETQYF. CDR3 nucleotide sequence: TGTGCCAGCAATTTCCGGGGGGGACATGGAGAGACCCAGTACTTC.

This chain links TRBV6-5 with TRBJ2-1; D is ambiguous. V shed 5 bases and J shed 5 bases, with 13 bases lying between them. CDR1 and CDR2 (germline): MNHEY, SVGAGI. The CDR3 totals 14 residues. The DNA for the CDR3 is TGTGCCAGCAGTGCGAAGACCTTTAACAATGAGCAGTTCTTC. Translating it yields CASSAKTFNNEQFF.

The rearrangement joins TRBV5-4 to TRBJ2-7, with TRBD1 matching 7 bases. The germline V gene has CDR1 SGHNT and CDR2 YYREEE (reference sequence). The CDR3 spans 14 residues. V lost 1 base to trimming and J lost 3 bases; unmatched junction nucleotides: 4. The CDR3 reads CASSLKGTVYEQYF. Written as DNA, the CDR3 is TGTGCCAGCAGCTTGAAGGGGACAGTCTACGAGCAGTACTTC.

J is TRBJ2-6 and V is TRBV6-6; D ambiguous. V lost 9 bases and J lost 0, with 9 bases in between. Germline CDR1 is MNHNY and CDR2 is SVGAGI (reference sequence). The CDR3 totals 14 residues. The CDR3 reads CASSYDSGANVLTF. DNA of the CDR3: TGTGCCAGTTCCTACGACTCTGGGGCCAACGTCCTGACTTTC.

The CDR3 nucleotides are TGCAGCGCCGTCCGGGAGACCCAGTACTTC. Translated, it gives CSAVRETQYF. The rearrangement uses TRBV29-1 and TRBJ2-5; D remains unclear. Germline V gene data show CDR1 as SQVTM and CDR2 as ANQGSEA. Deletions cut 7 bases from V and 5 bases from J, with 8 bases between. The CDR3 consists of 10 residues.